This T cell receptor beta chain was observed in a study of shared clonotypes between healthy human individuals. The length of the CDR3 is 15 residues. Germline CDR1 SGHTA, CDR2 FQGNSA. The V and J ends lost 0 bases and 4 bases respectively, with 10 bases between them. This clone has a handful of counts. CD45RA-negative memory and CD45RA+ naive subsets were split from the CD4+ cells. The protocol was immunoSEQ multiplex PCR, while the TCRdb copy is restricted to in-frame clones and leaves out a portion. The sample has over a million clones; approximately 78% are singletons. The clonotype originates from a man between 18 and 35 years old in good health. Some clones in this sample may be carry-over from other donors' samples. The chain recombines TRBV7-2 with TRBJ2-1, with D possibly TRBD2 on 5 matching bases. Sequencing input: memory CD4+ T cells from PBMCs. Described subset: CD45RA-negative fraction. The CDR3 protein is CASSLAGAGYNEQFF. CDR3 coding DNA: TGTGCCAGCAGCTTAGCGGGAGCTGGGTACAATGAGCAGTTCTTC.